The 2 T cell receptor beta chains listed next were all sequenced from one sample in a study of shared T cell receptors in the human thymus. Data came from immunoSEQ multiplex PCR; TCRdb stores just in-frame clones and leaves some out. The sample shows around 730,000 clones, 70% to 90% of them seen only once. This sample also belongs to another study, concerning human thymus T cells.

Sequencing was carried out using thymocytes. These receptors all stem from a girl in the first two years of life with a congenital heart defect.

The rearrangement links TRBV27 to TRBJ1-1, with D uncertain. This CDR3 has 16 residues. Looked up from germline, CDR1 is MNHEY and CDR2 is SMNVEV (reference sequence). V lost 4 bases and J 7 bases, leaving 22 bases between the germline ends. Here the CDR3 DNA reads TGTGCCAGCAGTTCACTTTATAGACTTTATGGGAGTGAAGCTTTCTTT. Encoded protein: CASSSLYRLYGSEAFF.

The CDR3 sequence is CASSLSSGIYEQYF. As DNA, the CDR3 is TGTGCCAGCAGTTTATCGTCAGGGATCTACGAGCAGTACTTC. The genes are TRBV27 and TRBJ2-7, with D possibly being TRBD1 (5 bases). Germline V gene lookup returns CDR1 MNHEY and CDR2 SMNVEV (reference sequence). The CDR3 is 14 amino acids. V dropped 0 bases and J dropped 3 bases, with 9 bases sitting between them.